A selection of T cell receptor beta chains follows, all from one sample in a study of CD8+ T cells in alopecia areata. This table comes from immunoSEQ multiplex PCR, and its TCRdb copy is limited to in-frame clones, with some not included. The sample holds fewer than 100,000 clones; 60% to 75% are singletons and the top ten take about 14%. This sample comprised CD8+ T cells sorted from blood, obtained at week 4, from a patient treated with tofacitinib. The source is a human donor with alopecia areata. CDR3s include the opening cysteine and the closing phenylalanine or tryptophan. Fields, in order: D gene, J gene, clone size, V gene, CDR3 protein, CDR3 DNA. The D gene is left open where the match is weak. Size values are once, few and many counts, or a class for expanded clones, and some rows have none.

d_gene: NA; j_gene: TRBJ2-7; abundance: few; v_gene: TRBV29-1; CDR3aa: CSVRGRGTYEQYF; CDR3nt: TGCAGCGTCAGGGGGAGGGGTACCTACGAGCAGTACTTC
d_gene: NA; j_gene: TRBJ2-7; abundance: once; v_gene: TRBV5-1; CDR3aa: CASSSHGGSYEQYF; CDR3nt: TGCGCCAGCAGCTCACATGGGGGGTCCTACGAGCAGTACTTC
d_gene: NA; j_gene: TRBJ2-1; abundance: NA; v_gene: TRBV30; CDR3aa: CAWSVSEQFF; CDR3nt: TGTGCCTGGAGTGTCAGTGAGCAGTTCTTC
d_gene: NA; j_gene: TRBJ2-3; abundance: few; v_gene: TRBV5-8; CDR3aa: CASSQDLQRGTDTQYF; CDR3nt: TGCGCCAGCAGCCAAGATCTCCAGCGGGGCACAGATACGCAGTATTTT
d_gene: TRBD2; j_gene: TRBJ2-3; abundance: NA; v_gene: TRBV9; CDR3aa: CASSVARERVEDTQYF; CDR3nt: TGTGCCAGCAGCGTAGCGCGGGAGAGGGTTGAAGATACGCAGTATTTT
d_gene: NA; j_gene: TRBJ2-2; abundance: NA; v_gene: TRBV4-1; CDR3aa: CASSQILNTGELFF; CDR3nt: TGCGCCAGCAGCCAAATACTAAACACCGGGGAGCTGTTTTTT
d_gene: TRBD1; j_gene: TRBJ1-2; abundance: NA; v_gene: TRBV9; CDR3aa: CASSDHYRGLGYTF; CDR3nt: TGTGCCAGCAGCGATCATTACAGGGGGCTTGGCTACACCTTC
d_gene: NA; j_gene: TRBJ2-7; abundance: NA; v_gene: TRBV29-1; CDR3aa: CSVVLANHYEQYF; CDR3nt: TGCAGCGTTGTACTAGCTAACCATTACGAGCAGTACTTC
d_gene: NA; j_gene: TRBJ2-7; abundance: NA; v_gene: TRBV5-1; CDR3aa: CASSSGTLQYF; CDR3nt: TGCGCCAGCAGCTCGGGGACTCTGCAGTACTTC
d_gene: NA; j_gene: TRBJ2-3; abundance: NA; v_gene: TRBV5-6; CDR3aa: CASSPLSLDSTDTQYF; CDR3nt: TGTGCCAGCAGCCCGCTCAGTCTTGATAGCACAGATACGCAGTATTTT
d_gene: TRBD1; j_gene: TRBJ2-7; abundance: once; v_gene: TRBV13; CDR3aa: CASSSLKDRRPYEQYF; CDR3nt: TGTGCCAGCAGCTCCTTAAAGGACAGGCGCCCCTACGAGCAGTACTTC
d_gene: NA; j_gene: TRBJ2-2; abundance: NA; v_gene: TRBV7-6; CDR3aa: CASSGRGVVGTGELFF; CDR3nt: TGTGCCAGCAGCGGCCGGGGAGTCGTAGGCACCGGGGAGCTGTTTTTT
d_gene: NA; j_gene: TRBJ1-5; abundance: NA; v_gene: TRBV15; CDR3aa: CATSVSSDQPQHF; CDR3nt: TGTGCCACCAGCGTAAGTAGCGATCAGCCCCAGCATTTT
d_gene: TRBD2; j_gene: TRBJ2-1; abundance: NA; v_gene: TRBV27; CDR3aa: CASSLSPSGGLGEQFF; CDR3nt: TGTGCCAGCAGTTTATCCCCCAGCGGGGGGCTTGGTGAGCAGTTCTTC
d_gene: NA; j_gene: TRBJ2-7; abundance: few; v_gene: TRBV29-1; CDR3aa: CSVFDYEQYF; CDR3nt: TGCAGCGTTTTTGACTACGAGCAGTACTTC
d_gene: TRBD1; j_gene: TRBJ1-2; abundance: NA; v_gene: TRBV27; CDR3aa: CASSPRGKYGYTF; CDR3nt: TGTGCCAGCAGTCCCAGGGGGAAGTATGGCTACACCTTC
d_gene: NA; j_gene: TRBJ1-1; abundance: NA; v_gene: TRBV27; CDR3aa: CASGITGLAEAFF; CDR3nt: TGTGCCAGCGGAATCACAGGGCTCGCTGAAGCTTTCTTT
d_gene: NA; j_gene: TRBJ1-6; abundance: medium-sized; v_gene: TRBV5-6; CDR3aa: CASSLGNSPLHF; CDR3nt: TGTGCCAGCAGCTTGGGTAATTCACCCCTCCACTTT
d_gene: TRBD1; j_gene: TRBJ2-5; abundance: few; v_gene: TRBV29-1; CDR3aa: CSVGGQPGQETQYF; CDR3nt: TGCAGCGTTGGGGGACAGCCGGGGCAAGAGACCCAGTACTTC
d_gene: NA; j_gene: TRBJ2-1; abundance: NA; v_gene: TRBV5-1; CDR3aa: CASSLRREYIDEQFF; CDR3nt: TGCGCCAGCAGCTTGCGACGGGAGTATATCGATGAGCAGTTCTTC
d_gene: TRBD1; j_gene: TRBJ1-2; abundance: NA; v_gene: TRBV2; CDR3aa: CASRTGSYGYTF; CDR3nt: TGTGCCAGCAGGACAGGGAGCTATGGCTACACCTTC
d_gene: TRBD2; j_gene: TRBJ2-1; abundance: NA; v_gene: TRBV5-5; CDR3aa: CASSQPWTSGANEQFF; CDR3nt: TGTGCCAGCAGCCAACCCTGGACTAGCGGGGCCAATGAGCAGTTCTTC
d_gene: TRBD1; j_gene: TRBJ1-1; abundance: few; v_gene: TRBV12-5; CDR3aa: CASGSGDRDEAFF; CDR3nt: TGTGCTAGTGGTTCAGGGGACAGAGACGAAGCTTTCTTT
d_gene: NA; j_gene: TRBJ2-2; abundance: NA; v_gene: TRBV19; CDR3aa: CASSILDVLAGPGELFF; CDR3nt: TGTGCCAGTAGTATATTGGATGTGTTGGCGGGACCCGGGGAGCTGTTTTTT
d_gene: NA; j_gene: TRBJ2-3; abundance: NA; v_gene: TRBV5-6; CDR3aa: CASSSRVSTDTQYF; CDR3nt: TGTGCCAGCAGTTCAAGGGTCAGCACAGATACGCAGTATTTT
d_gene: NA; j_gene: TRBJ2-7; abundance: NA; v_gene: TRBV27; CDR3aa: CASSLGGPTYEQYF; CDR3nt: TGTGCCAGCAGTCTCGGGGGGCCCACCTACGAGCAGTACTTC
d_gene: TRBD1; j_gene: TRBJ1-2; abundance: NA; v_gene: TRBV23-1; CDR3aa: CARGQSPYGYTF; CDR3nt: TGCGCCAGGGGACAGTCCCCCTATGGCTACACCTTC
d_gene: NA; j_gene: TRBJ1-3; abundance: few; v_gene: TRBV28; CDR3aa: CASTHGGTSGNTIYF; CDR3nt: TGTGCCAGCACCCATGGGGGGACCTCTGGAAACACCATATATTTT
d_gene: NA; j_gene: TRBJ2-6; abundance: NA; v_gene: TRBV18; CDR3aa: CASSPKGQAPSGANVLTF; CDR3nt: TGTGCCAGCTCACCAAAAGGGCAGGCACCCTCTGGGGCCAACGTCCTGACTTTC
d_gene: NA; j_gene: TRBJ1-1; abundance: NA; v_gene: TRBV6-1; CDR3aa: CASSKGGENTEAFF; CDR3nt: TGTGCCAGCAGCAAAGGGGGGGAGAACACTGAAGCTTTCTTT
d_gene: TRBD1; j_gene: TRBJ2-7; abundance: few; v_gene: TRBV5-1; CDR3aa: CASSWGTGGSYEQYF; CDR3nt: TGCGCCAGCAGCTGGGGGACAGGGGGATCCTACGAGCAGTACTTC
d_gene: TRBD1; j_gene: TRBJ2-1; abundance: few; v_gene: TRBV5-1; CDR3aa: CASSLPGGRNEQFF; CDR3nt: TGCGCCAGCAGCTTGCCAGGGGGCCGTAATGAGCAGTTCTTC
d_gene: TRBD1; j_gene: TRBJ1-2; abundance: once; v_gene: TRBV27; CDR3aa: CASSLGLTGYGYTF; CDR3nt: TGTGCCAGCAGTTTAGGATTGACAGGGTATGGCTACACCTTC
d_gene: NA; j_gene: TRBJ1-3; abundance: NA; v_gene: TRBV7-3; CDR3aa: CASSLDSSGNTIYF; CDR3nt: TGTGCCAGCAGCTTAGACAGCTCTGGAAACACCATATATTTT
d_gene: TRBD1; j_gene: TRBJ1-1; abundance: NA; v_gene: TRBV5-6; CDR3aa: CASSPQGANTEAFF; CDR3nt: TGTGCCAGCAGCCCGCAGGGGGCCAACACTGAAGCTTTCTTT
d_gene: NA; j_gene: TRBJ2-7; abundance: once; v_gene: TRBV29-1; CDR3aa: CSVVISASYEQYF; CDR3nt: TGCAGCGTTGTTATTAGCGCGTCCTACGAGCAGTACTTC
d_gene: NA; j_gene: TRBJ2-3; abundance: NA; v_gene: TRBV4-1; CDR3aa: CASSQVSPGPFTDTQYF; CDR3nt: TGCGCCAGCAGCCAAGTCTCCCCGGGCCCTTTCACAGATACGCAGTATTTT
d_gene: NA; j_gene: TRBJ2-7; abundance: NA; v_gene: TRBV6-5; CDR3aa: CASGPWDYEQYF; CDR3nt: TGTGCCAGTGGCCCATGGGACTACGAGCAGTACTTC
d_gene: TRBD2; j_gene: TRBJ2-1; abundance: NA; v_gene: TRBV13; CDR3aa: CASSSSSGVYNEQFF; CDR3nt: TGTGCCAGCAGCTCATCTAGCGGGGTCTACAATGAGCAGTTCTTC
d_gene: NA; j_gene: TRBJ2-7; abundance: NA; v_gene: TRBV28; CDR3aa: CATQVGAAPAYEQYF; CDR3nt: TGTGCCACCCAAGTAGGGGCAGCGCCGGCCTACGAGCAGTACTTC
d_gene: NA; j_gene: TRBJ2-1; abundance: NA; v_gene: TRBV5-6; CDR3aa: CASSLAGVYVNEQFF; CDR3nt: TGTGCCAGCAGCTTGGCCGGGGTGTACGTCAATGAGCAGTTCTTC
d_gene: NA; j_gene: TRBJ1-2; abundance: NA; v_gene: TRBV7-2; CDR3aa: CASSFGGDGYTF; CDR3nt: TGTGCCAGCAGCTTCGGAGGAGATGGCTACACCTTC
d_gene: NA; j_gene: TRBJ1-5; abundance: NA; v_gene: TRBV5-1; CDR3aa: CASSLELGRVYSNQPQHF; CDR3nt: TGCGCCAGCAGCTTGGAATTGGGCAGAGTTTATAGCAATCAGCCCCAGCATTTT
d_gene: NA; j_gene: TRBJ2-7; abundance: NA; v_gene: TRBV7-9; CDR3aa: CASSSQNEGHIHEQYF; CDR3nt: TGTGCCAGCAGCTCGCAGAACGAGGGCCACATCCACGAGCAGTACTTC
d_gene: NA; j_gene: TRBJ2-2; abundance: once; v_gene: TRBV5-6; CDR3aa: CASSLYVPSIRHTGELFF; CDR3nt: TGTGCCAGCAGCTTATACGTCCCTAGTATTCGACACACCGGGGAGCTGTTTTTT
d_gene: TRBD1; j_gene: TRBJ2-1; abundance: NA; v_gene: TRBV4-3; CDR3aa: CASSQRSGGNEQFF; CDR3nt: TGCGCCAGCAGCCAGAGGTCAGGGGGCAATGAGCAGTTCTTC
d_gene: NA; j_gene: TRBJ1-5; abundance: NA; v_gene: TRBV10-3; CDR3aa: CAISESNQPQHF; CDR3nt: TGTGCCATCAGTGAGTCTAATCAGCCCCAGCATTTT
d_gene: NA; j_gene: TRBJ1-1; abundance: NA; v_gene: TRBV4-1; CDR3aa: CASSQFGGEGTEAFF; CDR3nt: TGCGCCAGCAGCCAATTTGGGGGCGAGGGCACTGAAGCTTTCTTT
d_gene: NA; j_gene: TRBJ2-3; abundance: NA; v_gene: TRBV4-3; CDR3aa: CASSQTPSTDTQYF; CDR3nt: TGCGCCAGCAGCCAGACCCCTAGCACAGATACGCAGTATTTT
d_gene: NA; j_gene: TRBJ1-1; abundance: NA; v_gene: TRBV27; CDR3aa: CASSLIGREAFF; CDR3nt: TGTGCCAGCAGTTTAATCGGGAGGGAAGCTTTCTTT
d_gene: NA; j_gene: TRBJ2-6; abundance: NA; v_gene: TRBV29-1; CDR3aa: CSVEEWVVAGGHSGANVLTF; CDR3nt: TGCAGCGTTGAAGAATGGGTAGTCGCCGGGGGACACTCTGGGGCCAACGTCCTGACTTTC
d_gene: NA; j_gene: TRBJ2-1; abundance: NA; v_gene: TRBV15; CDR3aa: CATLRSGGGVYNEQFF; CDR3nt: TGTGCCACCCTTCGTAGCGGAGGCGGGGTTTACAATGAGCAGTTCTTC